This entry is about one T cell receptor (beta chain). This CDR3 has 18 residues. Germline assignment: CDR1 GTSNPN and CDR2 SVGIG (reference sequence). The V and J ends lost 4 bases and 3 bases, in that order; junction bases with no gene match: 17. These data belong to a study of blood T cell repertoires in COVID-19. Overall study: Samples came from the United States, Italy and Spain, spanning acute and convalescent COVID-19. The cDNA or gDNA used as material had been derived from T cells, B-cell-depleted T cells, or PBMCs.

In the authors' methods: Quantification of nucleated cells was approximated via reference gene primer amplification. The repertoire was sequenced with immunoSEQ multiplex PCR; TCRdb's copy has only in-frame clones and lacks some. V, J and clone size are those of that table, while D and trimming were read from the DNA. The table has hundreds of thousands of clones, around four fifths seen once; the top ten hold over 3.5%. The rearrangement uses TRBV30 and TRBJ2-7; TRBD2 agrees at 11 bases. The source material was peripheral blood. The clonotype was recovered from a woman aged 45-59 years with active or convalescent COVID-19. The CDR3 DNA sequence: TGTGCCTGGATCAAGAGGGGGGTTCTAGCGGGAGGAAACTACGAGCAGTACTTC. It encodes CAWIKRGVLAGGNYEQYF.